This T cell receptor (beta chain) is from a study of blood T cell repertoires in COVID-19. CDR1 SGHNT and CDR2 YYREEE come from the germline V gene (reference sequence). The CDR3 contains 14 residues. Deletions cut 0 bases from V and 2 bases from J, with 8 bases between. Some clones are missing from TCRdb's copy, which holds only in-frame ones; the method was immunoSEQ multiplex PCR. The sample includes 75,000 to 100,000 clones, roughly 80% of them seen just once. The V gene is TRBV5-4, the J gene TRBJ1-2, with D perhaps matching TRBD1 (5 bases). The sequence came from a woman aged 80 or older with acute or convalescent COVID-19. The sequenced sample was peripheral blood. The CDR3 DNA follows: TGTGCCAGCAGCTTGGGTTCAGGGAACTATGGCTACACCTTC. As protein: CASSLGSGNYGYTF.